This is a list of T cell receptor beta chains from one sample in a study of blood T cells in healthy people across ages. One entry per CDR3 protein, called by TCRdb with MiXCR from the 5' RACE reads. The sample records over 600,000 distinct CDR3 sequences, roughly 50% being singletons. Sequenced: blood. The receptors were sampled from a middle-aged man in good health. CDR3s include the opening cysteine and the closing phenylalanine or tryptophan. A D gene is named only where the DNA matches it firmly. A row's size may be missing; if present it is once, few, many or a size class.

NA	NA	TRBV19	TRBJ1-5	TGTGCCAGTGTAGGGATAGGGGGATTAAACAATCAGCCCCAGCATTTT	CASVGIGGLNNQPQHF
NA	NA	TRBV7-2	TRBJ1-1	TGTGCCAGCAGTTGGTCATCACAGCCATACACTGAAGCTTTCTTT	CASSWSSQPYTEAFF
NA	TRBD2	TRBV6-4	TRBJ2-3	TGTGCCAGCAGCCGTAGCGGGGGGGCAGCAGATACGCAGTATTTT	CASSRSGGAADTQYF
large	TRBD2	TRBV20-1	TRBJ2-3	TGCAGTGCGACTAGCAAGGGGTTCACAGATACGCAGTATTTT	CSATSKGFTDTQYF
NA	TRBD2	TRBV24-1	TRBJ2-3	TGTGCCACCAGTGATTCCCTCCGACGGGGGGTAGGGGACCCAGATACGCAGTATTTT	CATSDSLRRGVGDPDTQYF
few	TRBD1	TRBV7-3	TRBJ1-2	TGTGCCAGCAGCCCACAGACAGGGGGCGCGATGAACTATGGCTACACCTTC	CASSPQTGGAMNYGYTF
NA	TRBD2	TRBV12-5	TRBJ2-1	TGTGCTAGTGGAACGCTAGCGGGAGTGATCTACAATGAGCAGTTCTTC	CASGTLAGVIYNEQFF
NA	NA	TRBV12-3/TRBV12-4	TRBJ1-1	TGTGCCAGCAGTTTAGTTTATACTGAAGCTTTCTTT	CASSLVYTEAFF
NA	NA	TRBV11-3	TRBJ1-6	TGTGTCAGCAGCTCCGAGGTGGGGAGCTCCTATAATTCACCCCTCCACTTT	CVSSSEVGSSYNSPLHF
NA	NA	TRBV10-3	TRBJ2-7	TGTGCCATCAGCAACCCCCTTCGAGAGGGGGAGCAGTACTTC	CAISNPLREGEQYF
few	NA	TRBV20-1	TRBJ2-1	TGCAGTGCAAGGACGCCGGCGGACTACCCCTACAATGAGCAGTTCTTC	CSARTPADYPYNEQFF
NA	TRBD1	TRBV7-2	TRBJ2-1	TGTGCCAGCAGCTCGCCCGACAGGGCGCTCGATGAGCAGTTCTTC	CASSSPDRALDEQFF
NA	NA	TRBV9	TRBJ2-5	TGTGCCAGCAGCGTCGGTCCGGGGGAGCAAGAGACCCAGTACTTC	CASSVGPGEQETQYF
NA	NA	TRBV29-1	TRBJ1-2	TGCAGCGTTGAAGCCCGGGGGAGCAAAAACTATGGCTACACCTTC	CSVEARGSKNYGYTF
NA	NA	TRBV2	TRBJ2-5	TGTGCCAGCAGTGAACTTAGAGAGACCCAGTACTTC	CASSELRETQYF
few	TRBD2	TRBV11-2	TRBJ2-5	TGTGCCAGCAGCTTAAAGGTAGCGGGGGTTGGAGAGACCCAGTACTTC	CASSLKVAGVGETQYF
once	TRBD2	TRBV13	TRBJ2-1	TGTGCCAGCAGCCCCACTAGCGATGAGCAGTTCTTC	CASSPTSDEQFF
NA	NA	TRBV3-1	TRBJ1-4	TGTGCCAGCAGCCAAGGTCCGGTAGAAAAACTGTTTTTT	CASSQGPVEKLFF